Listed here are 27 T cell receptor beta chains from one sample, sequenced in a study of neoadjuvant nivolumab and ipilimumab in lung cancer. TCRdb's table, derived via immunoSEQ multiplex PCR, lists solely in-frame clones and lacks some. The sample records some 18,000 clones, 75% to 90% being singletons. This sample comprised peripheral blood, obtained before neoadjuvant nivolumab, alone or with ipilimumab. The receptor set was obtained from an adult with non-small cell lung cancer.

The rearrangement uses TRBV5-1 and TRBJ2-7, with 9 bases that match TRBD1. Per germline, CDR1 SGHRS and CDR2 YFSETQ. Trimming took 0 bases from V and 4 from J; bases not matched to a gene: 5. The CDR3 runs to 15 residues. This chain's CDR3 is CASSLEGQGIYEQYF. CDR3 DNA: TGCGCCAGCAGCTTGGAGGGACAGGGTATTTACGAGCAGTACTTC.

This clone was seen only once. The chain uses TRBV15 and TRBJ2-7; 8 nucleotides agree with TRBD1. From germline, CDR1 is LNHNV and CDR2 YYDKDF (reference sequence). CDR3 length: 13 amino acids. V lost 4 bases and J lost 3; bases outside the gene matches: 2. The CDR3 loop is CATSKQGDYEQYF. The CDR3 DNA reads as TGTGCCACCAGCAAACAGGGGGACTACGAGCAGTACTTC. The complete variable domain, with remaining parts taken from reference TRBV15 and TRBJ2-7, reads DAMVIQNPRYQVTQFGKPVTLSCSQTLNHNVMYWYQQKSSQAPKLLFHYYDKDFNNEADTPDNFQSRRPNTSFCFLDIRSPGLGDTAMYLCATSKQGDYEQYFGPGTRLTVT.

The genes are TRBV6-5 and TRBJ1-1; D remains unclear. The germline V gene has CDR1 MNHEY and CDR2 SVGAGI. V was clipped by 0 bases and J by 6 bases, with 14 bases between them. CDR3 length: 15 amino acids. The CDR3 here is CASSYSMGSRAEAFF. CDR3 in DNA: TGTGCCAGCAGTTACTCGATGGGGTCTCGGGCTGAAGCTTTCTTT.

The rearrangement uses TRBV7-9 and TRBJ1-1, with 7 positions matching TRBD1. In germline, CDR1 is SEHNR, CDR2 FQNEAQ (reference sequence). CDR3 length: 15 residues. V shed 5 bases and J 1 base; nucleotides not matched to a gene: 7. The CDR3 bases are TGTGCCAGCAGCACCCCCGGGACAGCGAACACTGAAGCTTTCTTT. As protein: CASSTPGTANTEAFF. The entire variable domain, with the rest obtained from reference TRBV7-9 and TRBJ1-1, is as follows: DTGVSQNPRHKITKRGQNVTFRCDPISEHNRLYWYRQTLGQGPEFLTYFQNEAQLEKSRLLSDRFSAERPKGSFSTLEIQRTEQGDSAMYLCASSTPGTANTEAFFGQGTRLTVV.

The chain couples TRBV7-8 to TRBJ1-1; D call uncertain. This CDR3 is 14 amino acids long. V was cut by 5 bases and J by 1 base, with 11 bases left in between. The germline CDR1 and CDR2 sequences are SGHVS and FQNEAQ. The chain's CDR3 is CASSATNQNTEAFF. In DNA form, the CDR3 reads TGTGCCAGCAGCGCCACTAACCAGAACACTGAAGCTTTCTTT.

About this clone: At one end the junction does not follow the germline gene, possibly because of a read error. The chain recombines TRBV13 with TRBJ2-5; D tentatively fits TRBD1 or TRBD2 (5 bases each). This CDR3 is 14 amino acids long. The germline V gene encodes CDR1 PRHDT and CDR2 FYEKMQ (reference sequence). CDR3 nucleotide sequence: TGTGCCAGCAGCTTTATCCGGGACCACGAGACCCAGTACTTC. Its protein is CASSFIRDHETQYF.

This chain uses TRBV14 with TRBJ2-5; 8 bases agree with TRBD1. Germline values: CDR1 SGHDN, CDR2 FVKESK. This CDR3 is built from 15 residues. J was trimmed by 2 bases and V by 3 bases; bases with no gene match: 5. CDR3 nucleotides: TGTGCCAGCAGCCAGTGGACAGGGCTACAAGAGACCCAGTACTTC. This sequence encodes CASSQWTGLQETQYF.

V usage is TRBV4-2 and J usage is TRBJ2-6, with no clear D. V was trimmed by 1 base and J by 0 bases, leaving 16 bases between them. From germline, CDR1 is LGHNA and CDR2 YNFKEQ. This CDR3 has 19 residues. As DNA, the CDR3 is TGTGCCAGCAGCCAAGCAGGTGGGATTTTAGGCTCTGGGGCCAACGTCCTGACTTTC. Protein product: CASSQAGGILGSGANVLTF.

The V gene is TRBV7-3, the J gene TRBJ1-2; D possibly corresponds to TRBD1 (6 bases). The CDR3 is 14 amino acids. V was shortened by 1 base and J by 5 bases, with 11 bases between the two germline ends. Germline V CDR1 and CDR2: SGHTA, FQGTGA. Here the CDR3 DNA reads TGTGCCAGCAGCTTAATCCTGGACAGTTATGGCTACACCTTC. It translates to CASSLILDSYGYTF.

The chain is built from TRBV5-1 and TRBJ1-4; weak D call: TRBD1 (6 bases). V was cut by 0 bases and J by 2 bases, with 8 bases left in between. CDR3 size: 15 residues. The germline V gene has CDR1 SGHRS and CDR2 YFSETQ. CDR3 in amino acids: CASSLEGGTNEKLFF. The CDR3 DNA sequence: TGCGCCAGCAGCTTGGAAGGGGGGACTAATGAAAAACTGTTTTTT.

V is TRBV19 and J is TRBJ1-5; TRBD1 aligns across 8 bases. The CDR3 loop spans 14 amino acids. Germline CDR1 and CDR2: LNHDA and SQIVND (reference sequence). V dropped 7 bases and J dropped 1; count of bases not matched to a gene: 3. The CDR3 nucleotides read TGTGCCAGTATGGACAGGGTGAGCAATCAGCCCCAGCATTTT. Protein product: CASMDRVSNQPQHF.

The chain is built from TRBV5-4 and TRBJ2-3; D is ambiguous. This CDR3 comprises 17 residues. Trimming shortened V by 0 bases and J by 1 base, and 15 bases separated the two germline ends. CDR1 SGHNT and CDR2 YYREEE come from the germline V gene (reference sequence). CDR3: CASSLDVQRGRTDTQYF. CDR3 coding DNA: TGTGCCAGCAGCTTGGACGTGCAAAGAGGTCGCACAGATACGCAGTATTTT. Based on the CDR3 plus reference TRBV5-4 and TRBJ2-3, the full variable domain is ETGVTQSPTHLIKTRGQQVTLRCSSQSGHNTVSWYQQALGQGPQFIFQYYREEENGRGNFPPRFSGLQFPNYSSELNVNALELDDSALYLCASSLDVQRGRTDTQYFGPGTRLTVL.

This sequence joins TRBV29-1 and TRBJ2-7; 9 bases fit TRBD1. V lost 3 bases, J lost 4 bases, and 10 bases stayed unmatched. This CDR3 contains 15 residues. Per the germline V gene, CDR1 is SQVTM and CDR2 is ANQGSEA. CDR3 sequence: CSVEFGDREGYEQYF. DNA for the CDR3: TGCAGCGTTGAGTTCGGGGACAGGGAGGGGTACGAGCAGTACTTC.

In this sample, this clone turned up once. This chain joins TRBV5-1 and TRBJ2-2; D is unresolved. The V end lost 4 bases, the J end lost 7 bases, and 14 bases lay between the germline ends. The CDR3 has 14 amino acids. Looked up from germline, CDR1 is SGHRS and CDR2 is YFSETQ. The CDR3 DNA reads as TGCGCCAGCAGCCTTGACTCCTCGAGCGGGGAGCTGTTTTTT. The encoded protein is CASSLDSSSGELFF. Using reference TRBV5-1 and TRBJ2-2 for the parts outside the CDR3, the full variable domain is KAGVTQTPRYLIKTRGQQVTLSCSPISGHRSVSWYQQTPGQGLQFLFEYFSETQRNKGNFPGRFSGRQFSNSRSEMNVSTLELGDSALYLCASSLDSSSGELFFGEGSRLTVL.

The chain combines TRBV11-2 with TRBJ2-1, with D unclear. The length of the CDR3 is 14 residues. The V gene lost 3 bases and the J gene lost 0 bases, with 6 bases spanning the gap. Germline CDR1 and CDR2: SGHAT and FQNNGV. The CDR3 coding sequence is TGTGCCAGCAGCTTCTCGAGCTCCTACAATGAGCAGTTCTTC. Its translation is CASSFSSSYNEQFF.

The CDR3 is CASTHGRLNTEAFF. In nucleotides, the CDR3 is TGTGCCAGCACCCACGGGCGGTTGAACACTGAAGCTTTCTTT. The V gene is TRBV7-9, the J gene TRBJ1-1, with D unresolved. The CDR3 contains 14 residues. Trimming removed 7 bases at V and 0 bases at J, with 12 bases between. From germline, CDR1 is SEHNR and CDR2 FQNEAQ (reference sequence).

The V gene is TRBV7-9, the J gene TRBJ2-5; perhaps D is TRBD1 or TRBD2 (5 bases each). The germline V gene encodes CDR1 SEHNR and CDR2 FQNEAQ (reference sequence). CDR3 length: 15 residues. Trimming removed 4 bases at V and 1 base at J, with 13 bases between. In nucleotides, the CDR3 is TGTGCCAGCAGCTCAGGTCAGGGACCCCAAGAGACCCAGTACTTC. Amino acids: CASSSGQGPQETQYF.

This chain joins TRBV5-6 and TRBJ2-7, with 7 nucleotides matching TRBD1. The CDR3 totals 14 residues. In germline, CDR1 is SGHDT, CDR2 YYEEEE. Trimming took 3 bases from V and 6 from J; bases not matched to a gene: 9. The CDR3, as DNA: TGTGCCAGCAGCTGGACAGGTGGGGAGCGCGAGCAGTACTTC. Residues: CASSWTGGEREQYF. The whole variable domain, filled in from reference TRBV5-6 and TRBJ2-7, reads DAGVTQSPTHLIKTRGQQVTLRCSPKSGHDTVSWYQQALGQGPQFIFQYYEEEERQRGNFPDRFSGHQFPNYSSELNVNALLLGDSALYLCASSWTGGEREQYFGPGTRLTVT.

V usage is TRBV7-9 and J usage is TRBJ1-1; D remains unclear. Germline loops: CDR1 SEHNR, CDR2 FQNEAQ (reference sequence). This CDR3 is 16 amino acids long. V was shortened by 6 bases and J by 0 bases, with 17 bases between the two germline ends. The CDR3 DNA follows: TGTGCCAGCAGATTACGCGTTGCGAACCTGAACACTGAAGCTTTCTTT. This translates into CASRLRVANLNTEAFF.

The rearrangement joins TRBV6-6 to TRBJ2-7, with 10 bases that match TRBD1. Germline loops: CDR1 MNHNY, CDR2 SVGAGI (reference sequence). V gave up 2 bases and J gave up 11 bases; unmatched junction bases: 6. This CDR3 has 13 amino acids. This CDR3 reads CASSYGTGVSEYF. The CDR3 DNA reads TGTGCCAGCAGTTACGGGACAGGGGTATCGGAGTACTTC.

The chain combines TRBV9 with TRBJ2-1; 12 bases match TRBD2. Unmatched junction bases numbered 6, after V lost 4 bases and J lost 4 bases. This CDR3 contains 16 residues. CDR1 and CDR2 (germline): SGDLS, YYNGEE. In nucleotides, the CDR3 is TGTGCCAGCAGCCCTGGGACTAGCGGGCTTTACAATGAGCAGTTCTTC. It yields the protein CASSPGTSGLYNEQFF.

The chain is built from TRBV5-6 and TRBJ2-7; D is ambiguous. Germline V gene data show CDR1 as SGHDT and CDR2 as YYEEEE. This CDR3 spans 13 amino acids. The ends were cut back, 0 bases at V and 4 bases at J, with 8 bases in the middle. The CDR3 DNA follows: TGTGCCAGCAGCTTGGGACATTGGTACGAGCAGTACTTC. Amino acid sequence: CASSLGHWYEQYF. The variable domain in full, with the rest retrieved from reference TRBV5-6 and TRBJ2-7, is DAGVTQSPTHLIKTRGQQVTLRCSPKSGHDTVSWYQQALGQGPQFIFQYYEEEERQRGNFPDRFSGHQFPNYSSELNVNALLLGDSALYLCASSLGHWYEQYFGPGTRLTVT.

The J gene is TRBJ1-3, the V gene TRBV5-4; D might be TRBD1 (5 bases). There are 14 residues in the CDR3. The germline V and J ends were trimmed by 5 bases and 1 base, with 10 bases remaining between them. CDR1 and CDR2 from the germline V gene are SGHNT and YYREEE (reference sequence). CDR3 protein: CASRPGLSGNTIYF. The CDR3 DNA sequence: TGTGCCAGCAGACCGGGACTTTCTGGAAACACCATATATTTT.

V gene TRBV7-9 combines with J gene TRBJ1-3, with a tentative D call TRBD1 (6 bases). Trimming took 4 bases from V and 2 from J, leaving 9 bases between them. This CDR3 contains 14 residues. Per the germline V gene, CDR1 is SEHNR and CDR2 is FQNEAQ (reference sequence). The CDR3 DNA sequence: TGTGCCAGCAGCTCCGGACAGACTGGAAACACCATATATTTT. It specifies CASSSGQTGNTIYF.

The CDR3 nucleotides read TGTGCCAGCTCACCTTCACTAGCGGGAAGCCAAGAGACCCAGTACTTC. It yields the protein CASSPSLAGSQETQYF. V usage is TRBV18 and J usage is TRBJ2-5; 10 bases align to TRBD2. Germline CDR1 reads KGHSH; CDR2 reads LQKENI. The trim removed 3 bases at V and 1 base at J, leaving 5 bases unmatched. CDR3 length: 16 amino acids.

The chain has TRBV14 and TRBJ1-1; tentatively, D is TRBD1 (5 bases). The CDR3 runs to 13 residues. The V end was cut by 1 base, the J end by 9 bases, with 12 bases between. Germline-derived CDR1 and CDR2 are SGHDN and FVKESK. CDR3 in amino acids: CASSQAGFGQAFF. In DNA form, the CDR3 reads TGTGCCAGCAGCCAAGCAGGGTTTGGTCAAGCTTTCTTT. The variable domain in full, completed from reference TRBV14 and TRBJ1-1, reads EAGVTQFPSHSVIEKGQTVTLRCDPISGHDNLYWYRRVMGKEIKFLLHFVKESKQDESGMPNNRFLAERTGGTYSTLKVQPAELEDSGVYFCASSQAGFGQAFFGQGTRLTVV.

The genes are TRBV9 and TRBJ2-1; 14 bases map to TRBD2. This CDR3 is built from 16 residues. CDR1 and CDR2 (germline): SGDLS, YYNGEE. The J segment lost 5 bases and the V segment lost 4 bases, leaving 5 bases of the junction unmatched. This chain's CDR3 is CASSRRTSGRNNEQFF. The DNA for the CDR3 is TGTGCCAGCAGCAGAAGGACTAGCGGGAGGAACAATGAGCAGTTCTTC. The entire variable domain, with the rest obtained from reference TRBV9 and TRBJ2-1, is as follows: DSGVTQTPKHLITATGQRVTLRCSPRSGDLSVYWYQQSLDQGLQFLIQYYNGEERAKGNILERFSAQQFPDLHSELNLSSLELGDSALYFCASSRRTSGRNNEQFFGPGTRLTVL.